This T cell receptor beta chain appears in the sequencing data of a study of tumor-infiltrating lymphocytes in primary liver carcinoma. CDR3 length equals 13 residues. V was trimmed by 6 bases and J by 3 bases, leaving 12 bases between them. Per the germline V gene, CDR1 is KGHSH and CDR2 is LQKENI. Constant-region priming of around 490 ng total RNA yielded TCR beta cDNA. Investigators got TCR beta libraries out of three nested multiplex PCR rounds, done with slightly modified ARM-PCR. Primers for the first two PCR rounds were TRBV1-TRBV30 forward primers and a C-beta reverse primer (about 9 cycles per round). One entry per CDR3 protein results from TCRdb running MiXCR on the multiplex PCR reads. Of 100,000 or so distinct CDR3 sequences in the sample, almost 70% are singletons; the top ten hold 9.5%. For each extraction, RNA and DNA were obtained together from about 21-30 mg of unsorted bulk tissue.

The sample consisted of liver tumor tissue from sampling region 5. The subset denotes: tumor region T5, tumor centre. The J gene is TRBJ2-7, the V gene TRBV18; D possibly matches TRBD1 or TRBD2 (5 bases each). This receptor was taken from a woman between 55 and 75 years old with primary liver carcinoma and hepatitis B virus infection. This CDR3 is CASSSGTFYEQYF. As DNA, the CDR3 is TGTGCCAGCTCGTCCGGGACGTTCTACGAGCAGTACTTC.